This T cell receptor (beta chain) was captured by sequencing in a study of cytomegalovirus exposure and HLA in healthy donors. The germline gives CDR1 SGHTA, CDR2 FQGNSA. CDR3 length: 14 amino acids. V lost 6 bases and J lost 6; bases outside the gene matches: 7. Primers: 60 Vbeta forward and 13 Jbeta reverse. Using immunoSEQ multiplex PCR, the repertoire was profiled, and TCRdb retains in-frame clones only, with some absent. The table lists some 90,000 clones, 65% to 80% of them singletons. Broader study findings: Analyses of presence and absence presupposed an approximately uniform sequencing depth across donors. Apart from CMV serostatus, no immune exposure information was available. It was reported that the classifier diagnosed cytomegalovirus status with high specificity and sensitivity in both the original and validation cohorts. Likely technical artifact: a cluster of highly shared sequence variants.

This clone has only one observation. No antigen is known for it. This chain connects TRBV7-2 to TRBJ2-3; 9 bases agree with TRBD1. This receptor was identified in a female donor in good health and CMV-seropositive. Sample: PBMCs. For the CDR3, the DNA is TGTGCCAGCAGACTCACAGGGGGCGTGGATACGCAGTATTTT. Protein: CASRLTGGVDTQYF.